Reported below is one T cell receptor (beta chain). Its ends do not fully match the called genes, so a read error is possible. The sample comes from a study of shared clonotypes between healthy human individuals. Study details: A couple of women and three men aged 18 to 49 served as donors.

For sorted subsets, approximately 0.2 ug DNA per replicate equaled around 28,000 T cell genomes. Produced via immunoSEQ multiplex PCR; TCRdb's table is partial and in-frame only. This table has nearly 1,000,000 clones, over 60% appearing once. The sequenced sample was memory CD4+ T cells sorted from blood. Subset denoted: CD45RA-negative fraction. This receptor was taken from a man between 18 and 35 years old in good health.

In DNA, the CDR3 is TGTGTCAGCAGCCGCACAGGTATTAACGCGGGCGAGCAGTACTTC. As protein: CVSSRTGINAGEQYF. The J gene is TRBJ2-7, the V gene TRBV6-5; D may correspond to TRBD1 or TRBD2 (5 bases each). CDR1 MNHEY and CDR2 SVGAGI come from the germline V gene. This CDR3 spans 15 amino acids.